These T cell receptor beta chains were read from a single sample in a study of CD8+ T cells in alopecia areata. Sequenced by immunoSEQ multiplex PCR; TCRdb stores in-frame clones only, minus some. Among roughly 210,000 clones listed, around two fifths were seen once. Specimen: CD4+ T cells sorted from blood, collected around week 37, from a patient treated with tofacitinib. Every receptor here comes from a human donor with alopecia areata. CDR3s include the opening cysteine and the closing phenylalanine or tryptophan. D genes are given only for firm matches. Clone sizes are given selectively: once, few, many, or a class where the clone is expanded.

v_gene	d_gene	j_gene	abundance	CDR3nt	CDR3aa
TRBV25-1	TRBD1	TRBJ2-3	.	TGTGCCAGCAGTCCAAGGGGACAGGGGACAGATACGCAGTATTTT	CASSPRGQGTDTQYF
TRBV30	.	TRBJ1-1	.	TGTGCCTGGAGTGTCTTCGACCCTGAAGCTTTCTTT	CAWSVFDPEAFF
TRBV18	.	TRBJ2-5	.	TGTGCCAGCTCACCACCTGAAGCGGAAGAGACCCAGTACTTC	CASSPPEAEETQYF
TRBV27	.	TRBJ1-1	.	TGTGCCAGCAGTTTTAGTTCGGGGCTTGGCACTGAAGCTTTCTTT	CASSFSSGLGTEAFF
TRBV5-4	TRBD2	TRBJ2-4	.	TGTGCCAGCAGCACCGGACTAGCGGGAGGGTTGGGAAACATTCAGTACTTC	CASSTGLAGGLGNIQYF
TRBV27	.	TRBJ2-7	.	TGTGCCAGCAGTGTCCAGGGAGAGGCCTACGAGCAGTACTTC	CASSVQGEAYEQYF
TRBV25-1	TRBD1	TRBJ1-1	few	TGTGCCAGCAGTGATCAACCCGGGACAGCCAACACTGAAGCTTTCTTT	CASSDQPGTANTEAFF
TRBV15	TRBD2	TRBJ2-1	few	TGTGCCACCAGCGGATACGACTCGGCGGCGGGAGGTGAGCAGTTCTTC	CATSGYDSAAGGEQFF
TRBV30	.	TRBJ2-6	.	TGTGCCTGGAGTCACGCCCCCCGGCCCTCTGGGGCCAACGTCCTGACTTTC	CAWSHAPRPSGANVLTF
TRBV2	TRBD2	TRBJ2-1	.	TGTGCCAGCAGTGGAGCGGGAGGGATTGGTAATGAGCAGTTCTTC	CASSGAGGIGNEQFF
TRBV2	.	TRBJ2-2	.	TGTGCCAGCACCGGCGGGTCGAACACCGGGGAGCTGTTTTTT	CASTGGSNTGELFF
TRBV30	TRBD1	TRBJ1-1	.	TGTGCCTGGAGGCAGGGGGCTAGCACTGAAGCTTTCTTT	CAWRQGASTEAFF
TRBV29-1	.	TRBJ2-3	.	TGCAGCGTCCGGGCCCGGGTGGGTGCAGATACGCAGTATTTT	CSVRARVGADTQYF
TRBV18	.	TRBJ1-1	.	TGTGCCAGCTCGACAGGCCCAAACACTGAAGCTTTCTTT	CASSTGPNTEAFF
TRBV25-1	TRBD1	TRBJ1-2	.	TGTGCCAGCAGTGAAGGCCCCTCGACAGGGGAGAGGAATGGCTACACCTTC	CASSEGPSTGERNGYTF
TRBV7-9	TRBD1	TRBJ2-7	.	TGTGCCAGCAGCTCTAGGGTTCAACGGACAGGTGTCTACGAGCAGTACTTC	CASSSRVQRTGVYEQYF
TRBV11-1	TRBD1	TRBJ1-2	.	TGTGCCAGCAGCTTAGCGGGACAGGGGGCTGGCTACACCTTC	CASSLAGQGAGYTF
TRBV18	TRBD2	TRBJ2-7	.	TGTGCCAGCTCACCGGGACGGGAGGTCTCCGAGCAGTACTTC	CASSPGREVSEQYF
TRBV6-1	.	TRBJ1-5	.	TGTGCCAGCAGTGATTTGGGGGCCCGGGAGAATCAGCCCCAGCATTTT	CASSDLGARENQPQHF
TRBV28	TRBD1	TRBJ2-7	few	TGTGCCAGCACAGGGGGACAAGTCTACGAGCAGTACTTC	CASTGGQVYEQYF
TRBV5-1	TRBD1	TRBJ2-3	few	TGCGCCAGCAGCGGAGGACAGGGAACCACAGATACGCAGTATTTT	CASSGGQGTTDTQYF
TRBV21-1	.	TRBJ2-5	.	TGTGCCAGCACCACACCGGACAGGGAGACCCAGTACTTC	CASTTPDRETQYF
TRBV29-1	.	TRBJ1-3	few	TGCAGCGTTAAGAGGGGAACCTCTGGAAACACCATATATTTT	CSVKRGTSGNTIYF
TRBV28	.	TRBJ1-5	.	TGTGCCAGCAGCCCTTGGACGGATAGCAATCAGCCCCAGCATTTT	CASSPWTDSNQPQHF
TRBV6-1	.	TRBJ2-2	.	TGTGCCAGCAGTGCGGGCGTAAGCACCGGGGAGCTGTTTTTT	CASSAGVSTGELFF
TRBV30	.	TRBJ2-5	.	TGTGCCTGGAAAAGGGGAAAAGAGACCCAGTACTTC	CAWKRGKETQYF
TRBV9	TRBD2	TRBJ2-7	.	TGTGCCAGCAGCCCCTTAGCGGGAGGTTTCTACGAGCAGTACTTC	CASSPLAGGFYEQYF
TRBV11-1	TRBD2	TRBJ2-1	.	TGTGCCAGCAGCTTAAAAAGGACTAGCGCATACAATGAGCAGTTCTTC	CASSLKRTSAYNEQFF
TRBV13	TRBD2	TRBJ2-7	.	TGTGCCAGCAGCCTCTCGGGGCTAGCGGTCCCCTACGAGCAGTACTTC	CASSLSGLAVPYEQYF
TRBV5-1	.	TRBJ2-2	.	TGCGCCAGCGACGAGGACAGTCCTGCTACCGGGGAGCTGTTTTTT	CASDEDSPATGELFF
TRBV7-2	TRBD1	TRBJ1-5	once	TGTGCCAGCAGCGAGGGACAGGGGCTCCAGACCCAGCATTTT	CASSEGQGLQTQHF
TRBV20-1	.	TRBJ1-5	.	TGCAGTGTTAGTCCCCAGCCCCAGCATTTT	CSVSPQPQHF
TRBV30	.	TRBJ2-2	.	TGTGCCTGGAGCGGTACGCTGTACACCGGGGAGCTGTTTTTT	CAWSGTLYTGELFF
TRBV5-1	TRBD2	TRBJ2-1	few	TGCGCCAGCAGCTGGGAGGCGGGAGGGCCGGTAAGGAATGAGCAGTTCTTC	CASSWEAGGPVRNEQFF
TRBV29-1	.	TRBJ2-1	few	TGCAGCGGGAAGGAGGGCCGAGATGAGCAGTTCTTC	CSGKEGRDEQFF
TRBV6-6	.	TRBJ2-2	.	TGTGCCAGCAGTTCGACAGCCACCGGGGAGCTGTTTTTT	CASSSTATGELFF